The 26 T cell receptor beta chains presented below share a single source sample, sequenced in a study of cytomegalovirus exposure and HLA in healthy donors. The PCR was carried out with 60 Vbeta primers and 13 Jbeta primers. Data came from immunoSEQ multiplex PCR; TCRdb stores just in-frame clones and leaves some out. The profile covers more than 85,000 clones, with nearly 70% appearing a single time and more than 13% taken by the ten largest. Sequencing was done on a sample of PBMCs. These receptors all stem from a woman in her forties or fifties in good health and CMV-seropositive.

V usage is TRBV7-2 and J usage is TRBJ2-3; 12 bases are a match to TRBD1. V was pared by 5 bases and J by 5 bases, with 2 bases of the junction left unmatched. Germline assignment: CDR1 SGHTA and CDR2 FQGNSA. The CDR3 length is 14 residues. CDR3 sequence reads: CASSGTGGVDTQYF. CDR3 in DNA: TGTGCCAGCAGCGGGACAGGGGGCGTAGATACGCAGTATTTT. Using reference TRBV7-2 and TRBJ2-3 for the parts outside the CDR3, the full variable domain is GAGVSQSPSNKVTEKGKDVELRCDPISGHTALYWYRQSLGQGLEFLIYFQGNSAPDKSGLPSDRFSAERTGGSVSTLTIQRTQQEDSAVYLCASSGTGGVDTQYFGPGTRLTVL.

This clone was seen only once. V is TRBV2 and J is TRBJ2-7; unclear D gene. CDR3 length: 11 amino acids. V was pared by 6 bases and J by 4 bases, with 7 bases between. CDR1 is SNHLY and CDR2 is FYNNEI in the germline V gene. The CDR3 loop is CASRSKYEQYF. CDR3 DNA: TGTGCCAGCAGGTCTAAATACGAGCAGTACTTC.

The rearrangement links TRBV18 to TRBJ1-2, with a tentative D call TRBD1 (5 bases). The V gene's germline CDR1 is KGHSH and CDR2 LQKENI. CDR3 length equals 17 residues. The V end was cut by 2 bases, the J end by 7 bases, with 23 bases between. The CDR3: CASSPSGTEGPKGGYTF. The CDR3 coding sequence is TGTGCCAGCTCACCAAGCGGTACGGAGGGGCCGAAAGGTGGCTACACCTTC.

The rearrangement links TRBV28 to TRBJ1-1, with D tentatively TRBD1 (5 bases). Germline CDR1 is MDHEN and CDR2 is SYDVKM. The V end lost 2 bases, the J end lost 5 bases, and 12 bases lay between the germline ends. This CDR3 has 14 residues. The CDR3 sequence: CASSLQPGRTEAFF. The CDR3 region has the DNA TGTGCCAGCAGTTTACAGCCAGGGCGAACTGAAGCTTTCTTT.

The V gene is TRBV5-8, the J gene TRBJ2-7, with a possible D match to TRBD2 (6 bases). Trimming left V 0 bases short and J 0 bases short, with 10 bases between. Germline V gene lookup returns CDR1 SGHTS and CDR2 YDEGEE. This CDR3 has 15 amino acids. The CDR3 sequence: CASSLGTSSSYEQYF. CDR3 in DNA: TGTGCCAGCAGCTTGGGAACTAGCAGCTCCTACGAGCAGTACTTC.

The J gene is TRBJ1-1, the V gene TRBV28; D gene ambiguous. CDR1 and CDR2 (germline): MDHEN, SYDVKM. V was cut by 8 bases and J by 1 base, with 11 bases left in between. The CDR3 is 13 residues long. The CDR3 sequence: CASVTHTNTEAFF. The CDR3 region has the DNA TGTGCCAGCGTCACACACACGAACACTGAAGCTTTCTTT.

The chain couples TRBV6-1 to TRBJ2-1; TRBD2 matches 10 bases. The V segment lost 6 bases and the J segment 8 bases; nucleotides outside the gene matches: 10. CDR1 is MNHNS and CDR2 is SASEGT in the germline V gene. There are 15 residues in the CDR3. The CDR3 sequence: CASRGNSGRSDEQFF. In nucleotides, the CDR3 is TGTGCCAGCAGGGGAAATAGCGGGAGGAGCGATGAGCAGTTCTTC.

The CDR3 nucleotides are TGCGCCAGCAGCCAAGAAAACAGTTACTACGAGCAGTACTTC. Amino acids: CASSQENSYYEQYF. This sequence joins TRBV4-1 and TRBJ2-7; D uncertain. This CDR3 region has 14 residues. V shed 0 bases and J shed 3 bases, with 9 bases lying between them. Looked up from germline, CDR1 is MGHRA and CDR2 is YSYEKL.

Concerning this clone itself: The junction differs from germline at one of its ends, possibly a read error. The rearrangement uses TRBV28 and TRBJ1-5, with TRBD1 matching over 12 bases. The CDR3 contains 16 residues. Germline assignment: CDR1 MDHEN and CDR2 SYDVKM. The CDR3 coding sequence is TGTGCCAGCGGTTTTTGGGACAGGGGGCTTAATCAGCCCCAGCATTTT. This encodes CASGFWDRGLNQPQHF.

The rearrangement links TRBV7-2 to TRBJ2-5, with D hard to call. The CDR3 consists of 11 residues. Trimming took 5 bases from V and 7 from J, leaving 8 bases between them. CDR1 SGHTA and CDR2 FQGNSA come from the germline V gene. The CDR3 region is CASSDTVTQYF. The DNA of the CDR3 is TGTGCCAGCAGCGACACAGTGACCCAGTACTTC.

The J gene is TRBJ2-7, the V gene TRBV11-2; 8 bases align to TRBD2. J was trimmed by 0 bases and V by 4 bases; bases with no gene match: 2. The CDR3 extends over 14 amino acids. CDR1 and CDR2 from the germline V gene are SGHAT and FQNNGV. CDR3 loop: CASSSSGSSYEQYF. CDR3 sequence (DNA): TGTGCCAGCAGCTCGAGCGGGAGCTCCTACGAGCAGTACTTC.

This clone is termed medium-sized. The chain links TRBV25-1 to TRBJ2-2; D ambiguous. The CDR3 consists of 15 residues. The ends were cut back, 2 bases at V and 3 bases at J, with 10 bases in the middle. CDR1 is MGHDK and CDR2 is SYGVNS in the germline V gene. CDR3 DNA: TGTGCCAGCAGTGAAATGAACAGAGACACCGGGGAGCTGTTTTTT. Protein sequence: CASSEMNRDTGELFF.

The J gene is TRBJ2-1, the V gene TRBV18; 14 bases align to TRBD2. The CDR3 runs to 16 residues. Germline assignment: CDR1 KGHSH and CDR2 LQKENI. The V gene end was trimmed by 0 bases and the J gene end by 5 bases; junction bases not matched to a gene: 0. Written as DNA, the CDR3 is TGTGCCAGCTCACCACCGGGACTAGCGGGGGACAATGAGCAGTTCTTC. Translated, it gives CASSPPGLAGDNEQFF.

On this clone: At the DNA level, this CDR3 is encoded by other sequences in the same sample as well. This chain joins TRBV7-2 and TRBJ2-5, with D hard to call. The CDR3 runs 14 residues. Trimming took 4 bases from V and 5 from J, leaving 14 bases between them. Germline-derived CDR1 and CDR2 are SGHTA and FQGNSA. The CDR3 loop reads CASSSRYQRETQYF. DNA of the CDR3: TGTGCCAGCAGCTCCAGGTACCAAAGGGAGACCCAGTACTTC.

V is TRBV7-9 and J is TRBJ2-1; TRBD1 is a possible D gene (5 bases). Germline V lookup: CDR1 SEHNR, CDR2 FQNEAQ (reference sequence). The CDR3 has 16 residues. The V and J ends lost 7 bases and 8 bases respectively, with 24 bases between them. The CDR3 here is CASIPLSHQGYDEQFF. CDR3 nucleotide sequence: TGTGCCAGCATCCCCCTTTCCCATCAGGGATACGATGAGCAGTTCTTC.

The genes are TRBV4-3 and TRBJ1-1; 8 bases line up with TRBD1. The CDR3 spans 15 residues. V lost 1 base and J lost 6; bases outside the gene matches: 7. Germline CDR1 LGHNA, CDR2 YSLEER. The CDR3 DNA is TGCGCCAGCAGCCAAGTGGCGACAGGGGTTTCTGAAGCTTTCTTT. This gives the protein CASSQVATGVSEAFF.

This clone occurred once. V is TRBV11-2 and J is TRBJ2-7, with 8 positions matching TRBD2. The CDR3 is 13 amino acids. Germline trimming cut 3 bases from V and 5 bases from J; bases unmatched to any gene: 3. CDR1 and CDR2 from the germline V gene are SGHAT and FQNNGV. Here the CDR3 DNA reads TGTGCCAGCAGCTTGGCGGGAGGCCACGAGCAGTACTTC. Its translation is CASSLAGGHEQYF.

The rearrangement joins TRBV6-5 to TRBJ2-1; D may be TRBD1 (7 bases). Trimming shortened V by 2 bases and J by 13 bases, and 15 bases separated the two germline ends. This CDR3 is built from 13 residues. CDR1 and CDR2 (germline): MNHEY, SVGAGI. CDR3 residues: CASSYGGRGAQFF. Here the CDR3 DNA reads TGTGCCAGCAGTTACGGGGGCAGGGGGGCACAGTTCTTC.

This rearrangement joins TRBV5-4 to TRBJ2-3; 10 nucleotides match TRBD1. The CDR3 has 15 residues. The trim removed 3 bases at V and 5 bases at J, leaving 6 bases unmatched. Germline CDR1 is SGHNT and CDR2 is YYREEE (reference sequence). CDR3 DNA sequence: TGTGCCAGCAGCTCACGACAGGGGGCAATAGATACGCAGTATTTT. Translation: CASSSRQGAIDTQYF.

The chain joins TRBV19 to TRBJ2-1; D is perhaps TRBD1 (5 bases). The CDR3 has 14 residues. Per germline, CDR1 LNHDA and CDR2 SQIVND (reference sequence). The V end was cut by 1 base, the J end by 5 bases, with 9 bases between. This CDR3 is CASSIGGWDNEQFF. CDR3 coding DNA: TGTGCCAGTAGTATAGGGGGCTGGGACAATGAGCAGTTCTTC.

The chain links TRBV28 to TRBJ1-2; TRBD1 aligns across 7 bases. Germline loops: CDR1 MDHEN, CDR2 SYDVKM. The CDR3 runs 13 residues. V gave up 5 bases and J gave up 5 bases; unmatched junction bases: 5. CDR3 protein: CASSQQGFYGYTF. CDR3 coding DNA: TGTGCCAGCAGTCAACAGGGGTTTTATGGCTACACCTTC.

The chain combines TRBV5-4 with TRBJ2-4; TRBD1 is a possible D gene (5 bases). Germline lookup yields CDR1 SGHNT and CDR2 YYREEE (reference sequence). Deletions cut 2 bases from V and 3 bases from J, with 27 bases between. The CDR3 extends over 20 amino acids. The DNA of the CDR3 is TGTGCCAGCAGCTTCGGCCTAAATAAGGGGCGCGATAAGGGCAAAAACATTCAGTACTTC. It codes for CASSFGLNKGRDKGKNIQYF.

This sequence joins TRBV7-9 and TRBJ2-5; TRBD1 is a possible D gene (6 bases). Germline CDR1 is SEHNR and CDR2 is FQNEAQ (reference sequence). The CDR3 covers 15 residues. Deletions cut 5 bases from V and 4 bases from J, with 17 bases between. This CDR3 is CASSQDRTYPETQYF. The CDR3 coding sequence is TGTGCCAGCAGCCAAGACAGGACCTACCCAGAGACCCAGTACTTC. Based on the CDR3 plus reference TRBV7-9 and TRBJ2-5, the full variable domain is DTGVSQNPRHKITKRGQNVTFRCDPISEHNRLYWYRQTLGQGPEFLTYFQNEAQLEKSRLLSDRFSAERPKGSFSTLEIQRTEQGDSAMYLCASSQDRTYPETQYFGPGTRLLVL.

V usage is TRBV29-1 and J usage is TRBJ1-5; 7 bases match TRBD1. The CDR3 has 13 amino acids. After removal of 5 bases from V and 3 bases from J, the junction contained 4 bases not matched to a gene. Looked up from germline, CDR1 is SQVTM and CDR2 is ANQGSEA. CDR3 protein: CSVRDSFNQPQHF. The CDR3 DNA follows: TGCAGCGTTCGGGACAGTTTCAATCAGCCCCAGCATTTT.

The chain carries TRBV5-4 and TRBJ2-1; 7 bases map to TRBD2. V lost 4 bases, J lost 0 bases, and 7 bases stayed unmatched. There are 16 residues in the CDR3. Germline CDR1 and CDR2: SGHNT and YYREEE (reference sequence). The CDR3 sequence: CASSPEAGSSYNEQFF. The CDR3 bases are TGTGCCAGCAGCCCAGAAGCGGGGAGCTCCTACAATGAGCAGTTCTTC.

The genes are TRBV5-1 and TRBJ1-4; 7 positions match TRBD1. CDR3 length: 17 amino acids. CDR1 and CDR2 (germline): SGHRS, YFSETQ. The V gene end was trimmed by 1 base and the J gene end by 0 bases; junction bases not matched to a gene: 6. The CDR3 protein is CASSLTGESSTNEKLFF. The CDR3 DNA sequence: TGCGCCAGCAGCTTGACAGGGGAAAGCTCAACTAATGAAAAACTGTTTTTT.